The rows below give T cell receptor beta chains drawn from one sample of a study of molecular identifiers for immune sequencing clone quantification. TCRdb analysed the PCR reads with MiXCR anew, one entry per CDR3 protein. Here the sample spans hundreds of thousands of distinct CDR3 sequences, about a fifth being singletons. The sequenced sample was naive CD8+ T cells from blood, with Jurkat cell RNA spiked in. The receptors come from a human donor in good health. Some libraries in this study had Jurkat cell RNA spiked in. CDR3s include the opening cysteine and the closing phenylalanine or tryptophan. A D gene is named only where the DNA matches it firmly. Clone size, where shown, is once, few, many, or a class for clones that have expanded.

v_gene: TRBV14; j_gene: TRBJ1-3; abundance: many; d_gene: .; len: 14; CDR3aa: CASSQAGSGNTIYF; CDR3nt: TGTGCCAGCAGCCAGGCAGGGTCCGGAAACACCATATATTTT
v_gene: TRBV4-3; j_gene: TRBJ2-1; abundance: .; d_gene: .; len: 16; CDR3aa: CASSQDRGAPYNEQFF; CDR3nt: TGCGCCAGCAGCCAAGATAGAGGGGCACCCTACAATGAGCAGTTCTTC
v_gene: TRBV29-1; j_gene: TRBJ2-2; abundance: many; d_gene: .; len: 13; CDR3aa: CSVEQGWSGELFF; CDR3nt: TGCAGCGTTGAACAGGGGTGGTCCGGGGAGCTGTTTTTT
v_gene: TRBV7-9; j_gene: TRBJ2-5; abundance: .; d_gene: TRBD2; len: 16; CDR3aa: CASSHRLAGGPETQYF; CDR3nt: TGTGCCAGCAGCCATAGACTAGCGGGGGGGCCTGAGACCCAGTACTTC
v_gene: TRBV27; j_gene: TRBJ2-7; abundance: few; d_gene: TRBD1; len: 15; CDR3aa: CASSLQGTGTIEQYF; CDR3nt: TGTGCCAGCAGTTTGCAGGGGACAGGGACGATCGAGCAGTACTTC
v_gene: TRBV14; j_gene: TRBJ2-7; abundance: many; d_gene: TRBD1; len: 17; CDR3aa: CASSHFNQGALSYEQYF; CDR3nt: TGTGCCAGCAGCCACTTTAACCAGGGGGCCCTCTCCTACGAGCAGTACTTC
v_gene: TRBV4-3; j_gene: TRBJ2-7; abundance: many; d_gene: .; len: 14; CDR3aa: CASSQESDEREQYF; CDR3nt: TGCGCCAGCAGCCAAGAGTCGGACGAACGGGAGCAGTACTTC
v_gene: TRBV6-2/TRBV6-3; j_gene: TRBJ1-1; abundance: many; d_gene: .; len: 11; CDR3aa: CASTLNTEAFF; CDR3nt: TGTGCCAGCACGCTAAACACTGAAGCTTTCTTT
v_gene: TRBV4-2; j_gene: TRBJ1-5; abundance: many; d_gene: .; len: 14; CDR3aa: CASSQGAPDQPQHF; CDR3nt: TGTGCCAGCAGCCAGGGGGCCCCGGATCAGCCCCAGCATTTT
v_gene: TRBV4-3; j_gene: TRBJ2-7; abundance: .; d_gene: .; len: 17; CDR3aa: CASSQESDVRYSYEQYF; CDR3nt: TGCGCCAGCAGCCAAGAAAGCGACGTGCGTTACTCCTACGAGCAGTACTTC
v_gene: TRBV4-1; j_gene: TRBJ1-2; abundance: .; d_gene: TRBD1; len: 14; CDR3aa: CASSQAGQVQGYTF; CDR3nt: TGCGCCAGCAGCCAAGCAGGACAGGTTCAAGGCTACACCTTC
v_gene: TRBV7-2; j_gene: TRBJ2-7; abundance: many; d_gene: .; len: 16; CDR3aa: CASSLALGPPNYEQYF; CDR3nt: TGTGCCAGCAGCTTGGCTTTGGGTCCCCCCAACTACGAGCAGTACTTC
v_gene: TRBV27; j_gene: TRBJ2-1; abundance: .; d_gene: .; len: 16; CDR3aa: CASSLVGPSSYNEQFF; CDR3nt: TGTGCCAGCAGTTTAGTGGGCCCTAGCTCCTACAATGAGCAGTTCTTC
v_gene: TRBV6-6; j_gene: TRBJ2-2; abundance: .; d_gene: .; len: 12; CDR3aa: CAQSTATGELFF; CDR3nt: TGTGCCCAAAGTACTGCCACCGGGGAGCTGTTTTTT
v_gene: TRBV6-2/TRBV6-3; j_gene: TRBJ1-1; abundance: .; d_gene: .; len: 12; CDR3aa: CAGSYVTAEAFF; CDR3nt: TGTGCCGGCAGTTACGTCACGGCTGAAGCTTTCTTT
v_gene: TRBV14; j_gene: TRBJ1-2; abundance: .; d_gene: .; len: 15; CDR3aa: CASSQVGTSLLSYTF; CDR3nt: TGTGCCAGCAGCCAAGTCGGGACGTCCCTTCTGAGCTACACCTTC
v_gene: TRBV27; j_gene: TRBJ2-7; abundance: .; d_gene: .; len: 14; CDR3aa: CASRPIASRHEQYF; CDR3nt: TGTGCCAGCCGCCCTATCGCCTCTCGGCACGAGCAGTACTTC
v_gene: TRBV29-1; j_gene: TRBJ2-1; abundance: many; d_gene: .; len: 13; CDR3aa: CSVSEQTYNEQFF; CDR3nt: TGCAGCGTTTCTGAACAGACGTACAATGAGCAGTTCTTC
v_gene: TRBV25-1; j_gene: TRBJ2-7; abundance: many; d_gene: .; len: 14; CDR3aa: CATSLSGVSYEQYF; CDR3nt: TGTGCCACCAGCCTTTCGGGGGTCTCCTACGAGCAGTACTTC
v_gene: TRBV20-1; j_gene: TRBJ1-5; abundance: few; d_gene: .; len: 17; CDR3aa: CSARDPTGWYSNQPQHF; CDR3nt: TGCAGTGCTAGAGATCCCACAGGCTGGTATAGCAATCAGCCCCAGCATTTT
v_gene: TRBV20-1; j_gene: TRBJ2-3; abundance: few; d_gene: TRBD2; len: 15; CDR3aa: CSARWASGSADTQYF; CDR3nt: TGCAGTGCTAGGTGGGCTAGCGGGAGCGCAGATACGCAGTATTTT
v_gene: TRBV5-6; j_gene: TRBJ2-7; abundance: many; d_gene: .; len: 16; CDR3aa: CASSLALAVASYEQYF; CDR3nt: TGTGCCAGCAGCTTGGCCTTGGCAGTGGCTTCCTACGAGCAGTACTTC
v_gene: TRBV20-1; j_gene: TRBJ2-3; abundance: many; d_gene: TRBD2; len: 16; CDR3aa: CSARGVAGGSTDTQYF; CDR3nt: TGCAGTGCTAGAGGGGTAGCGGGGGGCAGCACAGATACGCAGTATTTT
v_gene: TRBV9; j_gene: TRBJ1-1; abundance: many; d_gene: TRBD1; len: 14; CDR3aa: CASSATGGGTEAFF; CDR3nt: TGTGCCAGCAGCGCCACAGGGGGCGGCACTGAAGCTTTCTTT
v_gene: TRBV12-3/TRBV12-4; j_gene: TRBJ2-3; abundance: many; d_gene: .; len: 14; CDR3aa: CASRPGVGLDTQYF; CDR3nt: TGTGCCAGCAGGCCTGGGGTCGGATTGGATACGCAGTATTTT
v_gene: TRBV21-1; j_gene: TRBJ2-7; abundance: many; d_gene: .; len: 19; CDR3aa: CASSPSPGTSGRMFEEQYF; CDR3nt: TGTGCCAGCAGCCCGAGCCCCGGGACTAGCGGGAGAATGTTCGAGGAGCAGTACTTC
v_gene: TRBV20-1; j_gene: TRBJ2-5; abundance: many; d_gene: .; len: 13; CDR3aa: CSARRAYQETQYF; CDR3nt: TGCAGTGCTAGGAGGGCGTACCAAGAGACCCAGTACTTC
v_gene: TRBV20-1; j_gene: TRBJ2-7; abundance: many; d_gene: .; len: 14; CDR3aa: CSAAPRDSPYEQYF; CDR3nt: TGCAGTGCTGCCCCGCGGGACAGTCCCTACGAGCAGTACTTC
v_gene: TRBV12-3/TRBV12-4; j_gene: TRBJ2-1; abundance: many; d_gene: TRBD1; len: 16; CDR3aa: CASSLSSTGRSDEQFF; CDR3nt: TGTGCCAGCAGTTTGTCCTCGACAGGGCGGTCGGATGAGCAGTTCTTC
v_gene: TRBV9; j_gene: TRBJ2-5; abundance: many; d_gene: .; len: 14; CDR3aa: CASSPPGEPETQYF; CDR3nt: TGTGCCAGCAGCCCCCCCGGGGAGCCAGAGACCCAGTACTTC
v_gene: TRBV2; j_gene: TRBJ2-5; abundance: few; d_gene: TRBD1; len: 16; CDR3aa: CASGPMLTGGFETQYF; CDR3nt: TGTGCCAGCGGCCCAATGCTGACAGGGGGGTTTGAGACCCAGTACTTC
v_gene: TRBV19; j_gene: TRBJ2-3; abundance: .; d_gene: .; len: 14; CDR3aa: CASSMWVGPDTQYF; CDR3nt: TGTGCCAGTAGTATGTGGGTGGGTCCCGATACGCAGTATTTT
v_gene: TRBV20-1; j_gene: TRBJ2-3; abundance: many; d_gene: .; len: 13; CDR3aa: CSANNLLTDTQYF; CDR3nt: TGCAGTGCAAATAATCTATTAACAGATACGCAGTATTTT
v_gene: TRBV10-3; j_gene: TRBJ2-7; abundance: few; d_gene: TRBD1; len: 16; CDR3aa: CATHQTGRDSSYEQYF; CDR3nt: TGTGCCACTCATCAAACCGGTCGGGACAGCTCCTACGAGCAGTACTTC
v_gene: TRBV29-1; j_gene: TRBJ2-3; abundance: many; d_gene: .; len: 13; CDR3aa: CSALGASTDTQYF; CDR3nt: TGCAGCGCTCTAGGAGCTAGCACAGATACGCAGTATTTT
v_gene: TRBV6-5; j_gene: TRBJ2-7; abundance: many; d_gene: TRBD2; len: 15; CDR3aa: CASSYTSSGRNEQYF; CDR3nt: TGTGCCAGCAGTTACACTTCTAGCGGGAGGAACGAGCAGTACTTC
v_gene: TRBV9; j_gene: TRBJ2-3; abundance: many; d_gene: .; len: 13; CDR3aa: CASSGGSTDTQYF; CDR3nt: TGTGCCAGCAGCGGGGGTAGCACAGATACGCAGTATTTT
v_gene: TRBV7-3; j_gene: TRBJ2-1; abundance: many; d_gene: TRBD1; len: 16; CDR3aa: CASSSLLTGGGNEQFF; CDR3nt: TGTGCCAGCAGCTCCCTCCTTACAGGGGGCGGGAATGAGCAGTTCTTC
v_gene: TRBV28; j_gene: TRBJ1-1; abundance: many; d_gene: .; len: 14; CDR3aa: CASSFFLTNTEAFF; CDR3nt: TGTGCCAGCAGTTTCTTCTTAACGAACACTGAAGCTTTCTTT
v_gene: TRBV4-3; j_gene: TRBJ1-1; abundance: many; d_gene: .; len: 13; CDR3aa: CASSPFIGTEAFF; CDR3nt: TGCGCCAGCAGCCCTTTTATAGGCACTGAAGCTTTCTTT
v_gene: TRBV29-1; j_gene: TRBJ2-7; abundance: many; d_gene: .; len: 13; CDR3aa: CSARDSRSYEQYF; CDR3nt: TGCAGCGCCCGGGACTCCCGCTCCTACGAGCAGTACTTC
v_gene: TRBV4-2; j_gene: TRBJ2-7; abundance: many; d_gene: .; len: 13; CDR3aa: CASSQDKNTEQYF; CDR3nt: TGTGCCAGCAGCCAAGATAAAAACACCGAGCAGTACTTC
v_gene: TRBV4-2; j_gene: TRBJ2-4; abundance: many; d_gene: TRBD2; len: 18; CDR3aa: CASSSGLAGGLAKNIQYF; CDR3nt: TGTGCCAGCAGCTCCGGACTAGCGGGAGGGTTAGCCAAAAACATTCAGTACTTC
v_gene: TRBV7-9; j_gene: TRBJ1-1; abundance: many; d_gene: .; len: 18; CDR3aa: CASSPANGLQGLNTEAFF; CDR3nt: TGTGCCAGCAGCCCCGCTAATGGTTTACAGGGATTGAACACTGAAGCTTTCTTT
v_gene: TRBV29-1; j_gene: TRBJ2-7; abundance: many; d_gene: .; len: 14; CDR3aa: CSVEEGAGTYEQYF; CDR3nt: TGCAGCGTTGAAGAAGGAGCAGGGACCTACGAGCAGTACTTC
v_gene: TRBV5-4; j_gene: TRBJ2-1; abundance: few; d_gene: TRBD1; len: 15; CDR3aa: CASSLAGQVHNEQFF; CDR3nt: TGTGCCAGCAGCTTGGCGGGACAGGTCCACAATGAGCAGTTCTTC
v_gene: TRBV11-3; j_gene: TRBJ1-2; abundance: .; d_gene: .; len: 16; CDR3aa: CASSLPEIDPNHGYTF; CDR3nt: TGTGCCAGCAGCTTACCGGAAATCGACCCTAACCATGGCTACACCTTC
v_gene: TRBV23-1; j_gene: TRBJ2-6; abundance: many; d_gene: .; len: 17; CDR3aa: CASSRQGSISGANVLTF; CDR3nt: TGCGCCAGCAGCCGGCAAGGTTCTATCTCTGGGGCCAACGTCCTGACTTTC
v_gene: TRBV30; j_gene: TRBJ2-5; abundance: few; d_gene: TRBD2; len: 14; CDR3aa: CAWSSGGGGETQYF; CDR3nt: TGTGCCTGGAGTTCGGGGGGGGGCGGGGAGACCCAGTACTTC
v_gene: TRBV24-1; j_gene: TRBJ2-7; abundance: many; d_gene: TRBD2; len: 15; CDR3aa: CATSSPGLAGYEQYF; CDR3nt: TGTGCCACTAGTTCACCGGGACTAGCGGGCTACGAGCAGTACTTC
v_gene: TRBV4-1; j_gene: TRBJ2-5; abundance: many; d_gene: .; len: 13; CDR3aa: CASSPPAQETQYF; CDR3nt: TGCGCCAGCAGTCCCCCGGCCCAAGAGACCCAGTACTTC
v_gene: TRBV5-1; j_gene: TRBJ2-4; abundance: many; d_gene: TRBD2; len: 15; CDR3aa: CASSPGLAATDIQYF; CDR3nt: TGCGCCAGCAGCCCCGGACTAGCAGCAACTGACATTCAGTACTTC
v_gene: TRBV27; j_gene: TRBJ2-4; abundance: many; d_gene: TRBD1; len: 14; CDR3aa: CASSPSPTGYIQYF; CDR3nt: TGTGCCAGCAGTCCCAGTCCGACAGGGTATATTCAGTACTTC
v_gene: TRBV12-3/TRBV12-4; j_gene: TRBJ1-2; abundance: many; d_gene: .; len: 13; CDR3aa: CATPEGNRRGYTF; CDR3nt: TGTGCTACTCCCGAGGGGAACCGACGCGGCTACACCTTC
v_gene: TRBV4-1; j_gene: TRBJ2-1; abundance: few; d_gene: .; len: 16; CDR3aa: CASSQVRGPPYNEQFF; CDR3nt: TGCGCCAGCAGCCAAGTCCGGGGGCCCCCCTACAATGAGCAGTTCTTC
v_gene: TRBV11-3; j_gene: TRBJ2-1; abundance: few; d_gene: TRBD1; len: 13; CDR3aa: CASSGTAYNEQFF; CDR3nt: TGTGCCAGCAGCGGGACAGCTTACAATGAGCAGTTCTTC